This is a list of T cell receptor beta chains from one sample in a study of Ad26.COV2.S vaccination and SARS-CoV-2 variants. TCRdb's copy holds only in-frame clones and misses some; the assay was immunoSEQ multiplex PCR. The top ten hold 40% to 55% of the sample, which has about 39,000 clones, roughly 84% seen once. The sample consisted of peripheral blood, taken after recovery from COVID-19. The receptors originated from a human donor who had recovered from COVID-19. CDR3s include the opening cysteine and the closing phenylalanine or tryptophan. D genes are given only for firm matches. Clone size is given for some rows only: seen once, a few or many times, or a class if the clone is expanded.

J gene: TRBJ2-5
V gene: TRBV4-1
clone size: few
D gene: .
CDR3 DNA: TGCGCCAGCAGCCAAGGCTGGGGGGCAGGGCGGCAAGAGACCCAGTACTTC
CDR3 protein: CASSQGWGAGRQETQYF

J gene: TRBJ2-3
V gene: TRBV7-2
clone size: .
D gene: .
CDR3 DNA: TGTGCCAGCACCCTACTTCGCACAGATACGCAGTATTTT
CDR3 protein: CASTLLRTDTQYF

J gene: TRBJ1-1
V gene: TRBV6-1
clone size: .
D gene: .
CDR3 DNA: TGTGCCAGCAGTGAAGCGCGACCAAACACTGAAGCTTTCTTT
CDR3 protein: CASSEARPNTEAFF

J gene: TRBJ1-2
V gene: TRBV5-1
clone size: .
D gene: .
CDR3 DNA: TGCGCCAGCCGGGACACGTCTCAGGGCAACTATGGCTACACCTTC
CDR3 protein: CASRDTSQGNYGYTF

J gene: TRBJ2-5
V gene: TRBV5-1
clone size: .
D gene: .
CDR3 DNA: TGCGCCAGCAGCCCGGACCCTAGCTCCCAGACCCAGTACTTC
CDR3 protein: CASSPDPSSQTQYF

J gene: TRBJ1-1
V gene: TRBV4-2
clone size: .
D gene: .
CDR3 DNA: TGTGCCAGCAGCCCTCGGGGGGGAGACACTGAAGCTTTCTTT
CDR3 protein: CASSPRGGDTEAFF

J gene: TRBJ2-7
V gene: TRBV29-1
clone size: .
D gene: .
CDR3 DNA: TGCAGCGTTGAAGGAGGGGCAGGGGAGGCTTACGAGCAGTACTTC
CDR3 protein: CSVEGGAGEAYEQYF

J gene: TRBJ2-7
V gene: TRBV6-1
clone size: .
D gene: .
CDR3 DNA: TGTGCCAGCAGTGGAAGGGCCGAGCGGAGCCTTTTCTACGAGCAGTACTTC
CDR3 protein: CASSGRAERSLFYEQYF

J gene: TRBJ1-6
V gene: TRBV7-9
clone size: .
D gene: TRBD1
CDR3 DNA: TGTGCCAGCAGTCGATTGACAGGGGAGCCCTATAATTCACCCCTCCACTTT
CDR3 protein: CASSRLTGEPYNSPLHF

J gene: TRBJ1-1
V gene: TRBV7-9
clone size: many
D gene: .
CDR3 DNA: TGTGCCAGCAGCTCCACGCAGGGCGGGGGGGACACTGAAGCTTTCTTT
CDR3 protein: CASSSTQGGGDTEAFF

J gene: TRBJ1-5
V gene: TRBV6-1
clone size: .
D gene: TRBD1
CDR3 DNA: TGTGCCAGCAGTGAGAGAAATGAGCCGGGACAGTTTATTAGGGCCCAGCATTTT
CDR3 protein: CASSERNEPGQFIRAQHF

J gene: TRBJ2-3
V gene: TRBV5-1
clone size: .
D gene: .
CDR3 DNA: TGCGCCAGCAGCTTGGGGGCACTCTCTAGCACAGATACGCAGTATTTT
CDR3 protein: CASSLGALSSTDTQYF

J gene: TRBJ1-2
V gene: TRBV6-5
clone size: .
D gene: .
CDR3 DNA: TGTGCCAGCAGAAAGGGAGGAGGCTACACCTTC
CDR3 protein: CASRKGGGYTF

J gene: TRBJ1-5
V gene: TRBV12-3/TRBV12-4
clone size: .
D gene: .
CDR3 DNA: TGTGCCAGCAGTGTCACAATCAAGCCCCAGCATTTT
CDR3 protein: CASSVTIKPQHF

J gene: TRBJ1-1
V gene: TRBV7-8
clone size: .
D gene: TRBD1
CDR3 DNA: TGTGCCAGCAGCTTAGGGCCAGGGGGCACTGAAGCTTTCTTT
CDR3 protein: CASSLGPGGTEAFF

J gene: TRBJ1-6
V gene: TRBV6-5
clone size: .
D gene: .
CDR3 DNA: TGTGCCAGCAGTTACTCTCTCCTTGGGGGTTCACCCCTCCACTTT
CDR3 protein: CASSYSLLGGSPLHF

J gene: TRBJ2-7
V gene: TRBV2
clone size: once
D gene: .
CDR3 DNA: TGTGCCAGCAGCGCAGACTACGAGCAGTACTTC
CDR3 protein: CASSADYEQYF

J gene: TRBJ1-2
V gene: TRBV6-6
clone size: few
D gene: TRBD1
CDR3 DNA: TGTGCCAGCAGTTCAGGACAGGGGAGCTATGGCTACACCTTC
CDR3 protein: CASSSGQGSYGYTF

J gene: TRBJ1-2
V gene: TRBV7-2
clone size: few
D gene: .
CDR3 DNA: TGTGCCAGCAGCCCCCCGGGGCCGGATGGCTACACCTTC
CDR3 protein: CASSPPGPDGYTF

J gene: TRBJ2-5
V gene: TRBV7-2
clone size: .
D gene: TRBD1
CDR3 DNA: TGTGCCAGCAGCTTGGCCCCGGACGGGACAGCCCTAGAGACCCAGTACTTC
CDR3 protein: CASSLAPDGTALETQYF

J gene: TRBJ1-2
V gene: TRBV7-9
clone size: .
D gene: .
CDR3 DNA: TGTGCCAGCAACCCCTCGGCCGGGGGGTCCTATGGCTACACCTTC
CDR3 protein: CASNPSAGGSYGYTF

J gene: TRBJ2-1
V gene: TRBV19
clone size: .
D gene: TRBD2
CDR3 DNA: TGTGCCAGTAAACCCGGCGGGGGGGCCTACAATGAGCAGTTCTTC
CDR3 protein: CASKPGGGAYNEQFF

J gene: TRBJ2-6
V gene: TRBV24-1
clone size: few
D gene: .
CDR3 DNA: TGTGCCACCAGCGCACCCGGGGGATACTCTGGGGCCAACGTCCTGACTTTC
CDR3 protein: CATSAPGGYSGANVLTF

J gene: TRBJ2-2
V gene: TRBV11-2
clone size: once
D gene: .
CDR3 DNA: TGTGCCAGCAGCGGCCAGGGACCCGGGGAGCTGTTTTTT
CDR3 protein: CASSGQGPGELFF

J gene: TRBJ1-1
V gene: TRBV6-5
clone size: .
D gene: .
CDR3 DNA: TGTGCCAGCAGAGGGTTCGGAGTGAACACTGAAGCTTTCTTT
CDR3 protein: CASRGFGVNTEAFF

J gene: TRBJ1-3
V gene: TRBV5-1
clone size: .
D gene: .
CDR3 DNA: TGCGCCAGTTCCGGGGGGGTGACTGGAAACACCATATATTTT
CDR3 protein: CASSGGVTGNTIYF

J gene: TRBJ1-2
V gene: TRBV7-9
clone size: once
D gene: TRBD1
CDR3 DNA: TGTGCCAGCAGCTCAGGACAGGGGGCGTGGTATGGCTACACCTTC
CDR3 protein: CASSSGQGAWYGYTF

J gene: TRBJ2-3
V gene: TRBV7-8
clone size: .
D gene: .
CDR3 DNA: TGTGCCAGCGGCCTTGAGCGGTCCACAGATACGCAGTATTTT
CDR3 protein: CASGLERSTDTQYF

J gene: TRBJ1-6
V gene: TRBV27
clone size: .
D gene: TRBD1
CDR3 DNA: TGTGCCAGCAGTCGGGACAGGGGTAATTCACCCCTCCACTTT
CDR3 protein: CASSRDRGNSPLHF

J gene: TRBJ1-2
V gene: TRBV9
clone size: .
D gene: .
CDR3 DNA: TGTGCCAGCAGCGTAGGGGTGGTCAACTATGGCTACACCTTC
CDR3 protein: CASSVGVVNYGYTF

J gene: TRBJ1-4
V gene: TRBV30
clone size: .
D gene: .
CDR3 DNA: TGTGCCTGGAGTGTAACCCGGGTAGGACTGTTTTTT
CDR3 protein: CAWSVTRVGLFF

J gene: TRBJ1-1
V gene: TRBV6-5
clone size: .
D gene: TRBD1
CDR3 DNA: TGTGCCAGCAGTTACTCTCTGCGGGACAGGGGTTCTGAAGCTTTCTTT
CDR3 protein: CASSYSLRDRGSEAFF

J gene: TRBJ2-2
V gene: TRBV24-1
clone size: .
D gene: TRBD1
CDR3 DNA: TGTGCCACCAGTGAGGGACAGGGGAACACCGGGGAGCTGTTTTTT
CDR3 protein: CATSEGQGNTGELFF

J gene: TRBJ1-2
V gene: TRBV6-5
clone size: once
D gene: .
CDR3 DNA: TGTGCCAGCAGTTACTACGGAGGGAGAAACTATGGCTACACCTTC
CDR3 protein: CASSYYGGRNYGYTF

J gene: TRBJ2-7
V gene: TRBV13
clone size: .
D gene: .
CDR3 DNA: TGTGCCAGCAGCGGCTCGGCCCCAACTTCTTACGAGCAGTACTTC
CDR3 protein: CASSGSAPTSYEQYF

J gene: TRBJ1-1
V gene: TRBV10-3
clone size: .
D gene: .
CDR3 DNA: TGTGCCATCAGTGTGCCTTTTGGGGGAAACACTGAAGCTTTCTTT
CDR3 protein: CAISVPFGGNTEAFF

J gene: TRBJ1-3
V gene: TRBV19
clone size: .
D gene: TRBD1
CDR3 DNA: TGTGCCGTTTACGACAGGGTCCCTGGAAACACCATATATTTT
CDR3 protein: CAVYDRVPGNTIYF

J gene: TRBJ1-2
V gene: TRBV19
clone size: .
D gene: .
CDR3 DNA: TGTGCCAGTAGCCCCGGATCCCTGGGCTATGGCTACACCTTC
CDR3 protein: CASSPGSLGYGYTF

J gene: TRBJ2-1
V gene: TRBV7-2
clone size: .
D gene: .
CDR3 DNA: TGTGCCAGCAGCCCGCAGCGGGCCCACAATGAGCAGTTCTTC
CDR3 protein: CASSPQRAHNEQFF

J gene: TRBJ2-3
V gene: TRBV30
clone size: .
D gene: .
CDR3 DNA: TGTGCCTGGGGGCGGGTTCGTACAGATACGCAGTATTTT
CDR3 protein: CAWGRVRTDTQYF

J gene: TRBJ1-1
V gene: TRBV14
clone size: .
D gene: TRBD1
CDR3 DNA: TGTGCCAGCAGCGGTGACAGGGAAGGGACTGAAGCTTTCTTT
CDR3 protein: CASSGDREGTEAFF

J gene: TRBJ1-2
V gene: TRBV3-1/TRBV3-2
clone size: .
D gene: TRBD1
CDR3 DNA: TGTGCCAGCAGCCACGGGGTCGGGGCTCCGGACAGGCCTCTCTATGGCTACACCTTC
CDR3 protein: CASSHGVGAPDRPLYGYTF

J gene: TRBJ2-5
V gene: TRBV2
clone size: .
D gene: .
CDR3 DNA: TGTGCCAGCGGCCCGGTGGGGGAGACCCAGTACTTC
CDR3 protein: CASGPVGETQYF

J gene: TRBJ1-3
V gene: TRBV2
clone size: .
D gene: .
CDR3 DNA: TGTGCCAGCAGTCGCCTAAAATACTCTGGAAACACCATATATTTT
CDR3 protein: CASSRLKYSGNTIYF

J gene: TRBJ2-5
V gene: TRBV24-1
clone size: .
D gene: .
CDR3 DNA: TGTGCCACCAGTGATTTGGGGACTGTTCAAGAGACCCAGTACTTC
CDR3 protein: CATSDLGTVQETQYF

J gene: TRBJ2-2
V gene: TRBV2
clone size: once
D gene: .
CDR3 DNA: TGTGCCAGCCGACAGGATTACACCGGGGAGCTGTTTTTT
CDR3 protein: CASRQDYTGELFF

J gene: TRBJ1-6
V gene: TRBV7-8
clone size: .
D gene: .
CDR3 DNA: TGTGCCAGCAGCCGGGACCCCGGTCCGTATAATTCACCCCTCCACTTT
CDR3 protein: CASSRDPGPYNSPLHF

J gene: TRBJ1-2
V gene: TRBV12-3/TRBV12-4
clone size: .
D gene: .
CDR3 DNA: TGTGCCAGCAGCCAAAGGAGCTATGGCTACACCTTC
CDR3 protein: CASSQRSYGYTF

J gene: TRBJ1-1
V gene: TRBV2
clone size: .
D gene: TRBD1
CDR3 DNA: TGTGCCAGCAACCGGGACAGGGGAATTCTAGGCTGGTCTGAAGCTTTCTTT
CDR3 protein: CASNRDRGILGWSEAFF

J gene: TRBJ1-2
V gene: TRBV30
clone size: .
D gene: TRBD1
CDR3 DNA: TGTGCCTGGAGTGTATCAGGGGGCGGTGGCTACACCTTC
CDR3 protein: CAWSVSGGGGYTF

J gene: TRBJ1-2
V gene: TRBV6-2/TRBV6-3
clone size: once
D gene: .
CDR3 DNA: TGTGCCAGCAGTTCGGGTTCCGGGTTCGATGGCTACACCTTC
CDR3 protein: CASSSGSGFDGYTF

J gene: TRBJ1-1
V gene: TRBV20-1
clone size: .
D gene: .
CDR3 DNA: TGCAGTGCTATTTATTCAGAAGCTTTCTTT
CDR3 protein: CSAIYSEAFF

J gene: TRBJ1-1
V gene: TRBV18
clone size: .
D gene: TRBD1
CDR3 DNA: TGTGCCAGCTCGTCGGCAGGGGGCCCCACTGAAGCTTTCTTT
CDR3 protein: CASSSAGGPTEAFF

J gene: TRBJ1-6
V gene: TRBV6-1
clone size: .
D gene: .
CDR3 DNA: TGTGCCAGCAGTGAACCTCCAAGGGTCCTCAATTCACCCCTCCACTTT
CDR3 protein: CASSEPPRVLNSPLHF

J gene: TRBJ2-1
V gene: TRBV5-1
clone size: .
D gene: TRBD1
CDR3 DNA: TGCGCCAGCAGCTTGGGGGGACAGGGCTACAATGAGCAGTTCTTC
CDR3 protein: CASSLGGQGYNEQFF

J gene: TRBJ2-7
V gene: TRBV5-1
clone size: .
D gene: TRBD1
CDR3 DNA: TGCGCCAGCGCGGACAGGGCCTACGAGCAGTACTTC
CDR3 protein: CASADRAYEQYF

J gene: TRBJ2-5
V gene: TRBV5-1
clone size: .
D gene: .
CDR3 DNA: TGCGCCAGCGGTCCTACACAGCAAGAGACCCAGTACTTC
CDR3 protein: CASGPTQQETQYF

J gene: TRBJ2-2
V gene: TRBV5-4
clone size: once
D gene: .
CDR3 DNA: TGTGCCAGCAGCTTTGGAACAGGCAGGACCGGGGAGCTGTTTTTT
CDR3 protein: CASSFGTGRTGELFF

J gene: TRBJ2-2
V gene: TRBV5-5
clone size: .
D gene: TRBD1
CDR3 DNA: TGTGCCAGCAGCCTAACCGGACAGGTGGTCACCGGGGAGCTGTTTTTT
CDR3 protein: CASSLTGQVVTGELFF